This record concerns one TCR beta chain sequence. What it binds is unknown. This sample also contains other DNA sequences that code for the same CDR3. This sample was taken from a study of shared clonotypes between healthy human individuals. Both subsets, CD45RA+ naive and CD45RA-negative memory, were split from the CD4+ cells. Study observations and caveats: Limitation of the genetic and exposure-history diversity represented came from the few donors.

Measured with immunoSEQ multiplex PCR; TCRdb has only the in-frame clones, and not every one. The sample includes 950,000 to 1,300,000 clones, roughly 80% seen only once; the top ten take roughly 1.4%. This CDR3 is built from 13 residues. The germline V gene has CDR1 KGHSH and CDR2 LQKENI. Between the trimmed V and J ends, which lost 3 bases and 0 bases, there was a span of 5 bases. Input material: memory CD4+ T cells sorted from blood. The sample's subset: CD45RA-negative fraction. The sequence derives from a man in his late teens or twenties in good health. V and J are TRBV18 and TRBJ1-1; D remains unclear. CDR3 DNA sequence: TGTGCCAGCTCACCGGGTCTGAACACTGAAGCTTTCTTT. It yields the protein CASSPGLNTEAFF.